This is a list of T cell receptor beta chains from one sample in a study of blood T cell repertoires in COVID-19. Sequencing was performed with immunoSEQ multiplex PCR; in TCRdb, only in-frame clones are kept and a portion is missing. Here the sample spans about 400,000 clones, 70% to 90% being singletons. Sequencing used PBMCs or T cells enriched from blood (not recorded which). These receptors were obtained from a woman younger than 30 with acute COVID-19. Both conserved end residues are part of each CDR3. A D gene is named only where the DNA matches it firmly. Where a row states a size, it is once, few, many or the class of an expanded clone; other rows omit it.

j_gene: TRBJ1-6
abundance: -
len: 13
v_gene: TRBV30
d_gene: TRBD1
CDR3aa: CAWRTGVESPLHF
CDR3nt: TGTGCCTGGAGGACAGGGGTAGAGTCACCCCTCCACTTT

j_gene: TRBJ2-7
abundance: -
len: 16
v_gene: TRBV28
d_gene: TRBD2
CDR3aa: CASSLVAGGLNYEQYF
CDR3nt: TGTGCCAGCAGTCTCGTAGCGGGAGGGTTAAACTACGAGCAGTACTTC

j_gene: TRBJ2-7
abundance: -
len: 14
v_gene: TRBV6-5
d_gene: TRBD2
CDR3aa: CASKTLAGPYEQYF
CDR3nt: TGTGCCAGCAAGACCCTAGCGGGGCCCTACGAGCAGTACTTC

j_gene: TRBJ2-7
abundance: -
len: 14
v_gene: TRBV20-1
d_gene: -
CDR3aa: CSASRQGTTYEQYF
CDR3nt: TGCAGTGCCAGTCGGCAGGGGACGACCTACGAGCAGTACTTC

j_gene: TRBJ2-2
abundance: -
len: 13
v_gene: TRBV10-1
d_gene: -
CDR3aa: CASSATSTGELFF
CDR3nt: TGCGCCAGCAGTGCGACTAGCACCGGGGAGCTGTTTTTT

j_gene: TRBJ2-7
abundance: -
len: 14
v_gene: TRBV7-2
d_gene: -
CDR3aa: CASNAGLGFYEQYF
CDR3nt: TGTGCCAGCAATGCAGGGCTGGGCTTCTACGAGCAGTACTTC

j_gene: TRBJ2-4
abundance: -
len: 14
v_gene: TRBV5-5
d_gene: TRBD1
CDR3aa: CASSPGQGRDIQYF
CDR3nt: TGTGCCAGCAGCCCGGGACAGGGGAGGGACATTCAGTACTTC

j_gene: TRBJ1-1
abundance: -
len: 17
v_gene: TRBV27
d_gene: -
CDR3aa: CASSQRSFSRSDTEAFF
CDR3nt: TGTGCCAGCAGCCAGAGGAGTTTTAGTCGGTCAGACACTGAAGCTTTCTTT

j_gene: TRBJ1-2
abundance: -
len: 15
v_gene: TRBV4-1
d_gene: -
CDR3aa: CASSQDLMGAGGYTF
CDR3nt: TGCGCCAGCAGCCAAGATCTTATGGGGGCTGGTGGCTACACCTTC

j_gene: TRBJ1-2
abundance: -
len: 14
v_gene: TRBV7-9
d_gene: -
CDR3aa: CASSFGEEAYGYTF
CDR3nt: TGTGCCAGCAGCTTCGGGGAGGAGGCCTATGGCTACACCTTC

j_gene: TRBJ1-5
abundance: -
len: 14
v_gene: TRBV6-5
d_gene: -
CDR3aa: CASSWGRSNQPQHF
CDR3nt: TGTGCCAGCAGTTGGGGCAGAAGCAATCAGCCCCAGCATTTT

j_gene: TRBJ2-5
abundance: -
len: 13
v_gene: TRBV2
d_gene: TRBD2
CDR3aa: CASRRGYTETQYF
CDR3nt: TGTGCCAGCAGGCGGGGGTATACTGAGACCCAGTACTTC

j_gene: TRBJ1-5
abundance: -
len: 14
v_gene: TRBV28
d_gene: -
CDR3aa: CASSRGFSVQPQHF
CDR3nt: TGTGCCAGCAGCCGCGGGTTTTCCGTACAGCCCCAGCATTTT

j_gene: TRBJ2-4
abundance: -
len: 14
v_gene: TRBV9
d_gene: TRBD2
CDR3aa: CASSTAGWADIQYF
CDR3nt: TGTGCCAGCAGCACAGCGGGGTGGGCAGACATTCAGTACTTC

j_gene: TRBJ1-1
abundance: -
len: 13
v_gene: TRBV9
d_gene: -
CDR3aa: CASSKGQYTEAFF
CDR3nt: TGTGCCAGCAGTAAGGGGCAGTACACTGAAGCTTTCTTT

j_gene: TRBJ1-2
abundance: -
len: 13
v_gene: TRBV12-3/TRBV12-4
d_gene: TRBD1
CDR3aa: CASSLGQGYGYTF
CDR3nt: TGTGCCAGCAGTCTGGGACAGGGGTATGGCTACACCTTC

j_gene: TRBJ1-5
abundance: -
len: 15
v_gene: TRBV7-8
d_gene: -
CDR3aa: CASSLDRYSNQPQHF
CDR3nt: TGTGCCAGCAGCCTCGACAGGTATAGCAATCAGCCCCAGCATTTT

j_gene: TRBJ2-1
abundance: -
len: 16
v_gene: TRBV5-1
d_gene: TRBD2
CDR3aa: CASSPGLAGPYNEQFF
CDR3nt: TGCGCCAGCAGCCCGGGACTAGCGGGACCGTACAATGAGCAGTTCTTC

j_gene: TRBJ1-2
abundance: -
len: 14
v_gene: TRBV28
d_gene: TRBD1
CDR3aa: CASRAGTGIYGYTF
CDR3nt: TGTGCCAGCAGGGCCGGGACAGGGATCTATGGCTACACCTTC

j_gene: TRBJ2-7
abundance: -
len: 14
v_gene: TRBV5-6
d_gene: -
CDR3aa: CASSTGLSPSEQYF
CDR3nt: TGTGCCAGCAGCACGGGACTCTCACCTAGCGAGCAGTACTTC

j_gene: TRBJ1-3
abundance: -
len: 16
v_gene: TRBV6-6
d_gene: -
CDR3aa: CASSSATGLSGNTIYF
CDR3nt: TGTGCCAGCAGTAGCGCTACAGGGCTTTCTGGAAACACCATATATTTT

j_gene: TRBJ1-2
abundance: -
len: 14
v_gene: TRBV7-9
d_gene: -
CDR3aa: CASSLTQGEYGYTF
CDR3nt: TGTGCCAGCAGCTTAACGCAGGGCGAATATGGCTACACCTTC

j_gene: TRBJ2-1
abundance: -
len: 15
v_gene: TRBV7-6
d_gene: TRBD2
CDR3aa: CASSPASGAYNEQFF
CDR3nt: TGTGCCAGCAGCCCAGCTAGCGGAGCCTACAATGAGCAGTTCTTC

j_gene: TRBJ2-6
abundance: -
len: 17
v_gene: TRBV29-1
d_gene: TRBD1
CDR3aa: CSVEARTGLIGANVLTF
CDR3nt: TGCAGCGTTGAAGCCCGGACAGGGTTGATAGGGGCCAACGTCCTGACTTTC

j_gene: TRBJ2-1
abundance: -
len: 12
v_gene: TRBV3-1/TRBV3-2
d_gene: -
CDR3aa: CASSQGIGEQFF
CDR3nt: TGTGCCAGCAGCCAGGGCATCGGTGAGCAGTTCTTC

j_gene: TRBJ2-7
abundance: -
len: 15
v_gene: TRBV4-1
d_gene: TRBD1
CDR3aa: CASSQGQGESYEQYF
CDR3nt: TGCGCCAGCAGCCAAGGACAGGGAGAATCCTACGAGCAGTACTTC

j_gene: TRBJ1-5
abundance: -
len: 16
v_gene: TRBV12-1
d_gene: -
CDR3aa: CASSFTGTENNQPQHF
CDR3nt: TGTGCCAGCAGCTTTACAGGAACGGAAAACAATCAGCCCCAGCATTTT

j_gene: TRBJ1-2
abundance: -
len: 16
v_gene: TRBV7-2
d_gene: TRBD1
CDR3aa: CASSLDYYWTGNGYTF
CDR3nt: TGTGCCAGCAGCTTAGATTATTACTGGACAGGGAATGGCTACACCTTC

j_gene: TRBJ1-6
abundance: -
len: 16
v_gene: TRBV5-1
d_gene: -
CDR3aa: CASSYQLGSDNSPLHF
CDR3nt: TGCGCCAGCAGCTATCAACTCGGTTCGGATAATTCACCCCTCCACTTT

j_gene: TRBJ1-3
abundance: once
len: 16
v_gene: TRBV7-8
d_gene: -
CDR3aa: CASSLNRLNSGNTIYF
CDR3nt: TGTGCCAGCAGCTTAAACAGGCTTAACTCTGGAAACACCATATATTTT

j_gene: TRBJ2-5
abundance: -
len: 17
v_gene: TRBV4-2
d_gene: TRBD1
CDR3aa: CASSQEAARGREETQYF
CDR3nt: TGTGCCAGCAGCCAGGAGGCAGCCAGGGGGCGCGAAGAGACCCAGTACTTC

j_gene: TRBJ2-3
abundance: -
len: 14
v_gene: TRBV10-3
d_gene: TRBD1
CDR3aa: CAIMGQGGTDTQYF
CDR3nt: TGTGCCATCATGGGACAGGGTGGCACAGATACGCAGTATTTT

j_gene: TRBJ1-4
abundance: -
len: 16
v_gene: TRBV6-1
d_gene: TRBD1
CDR3aa: CASSGGKGAYYEKLFF
CDR3nt: TGTGCCAGCAGTGGTGGGAAGGGGGCTTATTATGAAAAACTGTTTTTT

j_gene: TRBJ2-4
abundance: -
len: 16
v_gene: TRBV21-1
d_gene: -
CDR3aa: CASSTRTSGSQNIQYF
CDR3nt: TGTGCCAGCAGCACACGGACTAGCGGGAGTCAAAACATTCAGTACTTC

j_gene: TRBJ2-6
abundance: -
len: 16
v_gene: TRBV6-2/TRBV6-3
d_gene: -
CDR3aa: CASSFRLAPGANVLTF
CDR3nt: TGTGCCAGCAGTTTTCGTCTAGCGCCTGGGGCCAACGTCCTGACTTTC

j_gene: TRBJ1-5
abundance: -
len: 13
v_gene: TRBV27
d_gene: -
CDR3aa: CASSAKEDQPQHF
CDR3nt: TGTGCCAGCAGCGCTAAGGAGGATCAGCCCCAGCATTTT

j_gene: TRBJ1-5
abundance: -
len: 20
v_gene: TRBV19
d_gene: TRBD1
CDR3aa: CASRFTPVRDSKSSNQPQHF
CDR3nt: TGTGCCAGTAGGTTTACCCCAGTCCGGGACAGTAAAAGTAGCAATCAGCCCCAGCATTTT

j_gene: TRBJ1-4
abundance: -
len: 15
v_gene: TRBV7-2
d_gene: -
CDR3aa: CASSFQGLTNEKLFF
CDR3nt: TGTGCCAGCAGCTTCCAGGGGTTGACTAATGAAAAACTGTTTTTT

j_gene: TRBJ2-5
abundance: -
len: 14
v_gene: TRBV25-1
d_gene: -
CDR3aa: CASSVTSPTETQYF
CDR3nt: TGTGCCAGCAGTGTTACGAGCCCAACAGAGACCCAGTACTTC

j_gene: TRBJ2-5
abundance: -
len: 16
v_gene: TRBV5-4
d_gene: TRBD2
CDR3aa: CASSFEGGPFQETQYF
CDR3nt: TGTGCCAGCAGCTTCGAGGGAGGGCCATTCCAAGAGACCCAGTACTTC

j_gene: TRBJ2-7
abundance: -
len: 15
v_gene: TRBV19
d_gene: -
CDR3aa: CASSIDLGRSYEQYF
CDR3nt: TGTGCCAGTAGTATAGACTTGGGGAGATCCTACGAGCAGTACTTC

j_gene: TRBJ2-7
abundance: -
len: 15
v_gene: TRBV12-5
d_gene: TRBD1
CDR3aa: CASGPWGTGFLEQYF
CDR3nt: TGTGCTAGTGGTCCGTGGGGGACAGGGTTTCTCGAGCAGTACTTC

j_gene: TRBJ2-7
abundance: -
len: 15
v_gene: TRBV11-2
d_gene: -
CDR3aa: CASSLADGGSYEQYF
CDR3nt: TGTGCCAGCAGCTTAGCGGACGGAGGCTCCTACGAGCAGTACTTC

j_gene: TRBJ2-1
abundance: -
len: 16
v_gene: TRBV19
d_gene: -
CDR3aa: CASGTIPPSPYNEQFF
CDR3nt: TGTGCCAGTGGGACAATCCCCCCAAGTCCCTACAATGAGCAGTTCTTC

j_gene: TRBJ2-7
abundance: -
len: 14
v_gene: TRBV7-6
d_gene: TRBD2
CDR3aa: CASSSGTNTYEQYF
CDR3nt: TGTGCCAGCAGTTCCGGGACTAACACCTACGAGCAGTACTTC

j_gene: TRBJ2-1
abundance: -
len: 15
v_gene: TRBV6-5
d_gene: TRBD2
CDR3aa: CASRRSGGADNEQFF
CDR3nt: TGTGCCAGCAGACGCAGCGGGGGGGCCGATAATGAGCAGTTCTTC

j_gene: TRBJ1-6
abundance: -
len: 15
v_gene: TRBV5-1
d_gene: TRBD1
CDR3aa: CASRTGGDYNSPLHF
CDR3nt: TGCGCCAGCCGAACAGGGGGCGACTATAATTCACCCCTCCACTTT

j_gene: TRBJ2-7
abundance: -
len: 16
v_gene: TRBV7-8
d_gene: TRBD2
CDR3aa: CASSLGETSGPYEQYF
CDR3nt: TGTGCCAGCAGCTTAGGGGAGACTAGCGGACCCTACGAGCAGTACTTC

j_gene: TRBJ1-1
abundance: few
len: 16
v_gene: TRBV6-2/TRBV6-3
d_gene: -
CDR3aa: CASSYGSGAENTEAFF
CDR3nt: TGTGCCAGCAGTTACGGTTCAGGGGCGGAGAACACTGAAGCTTTCTTT

j_gene: TRBJ2-6
abundance: few
len: 17
v_gene: TRBV4-2
d_gene: TRBD2
CDR3aa: CASSQGLAGSGANVLTF
CDR3nt: TGTGCCAGCAGCCAAGGACTAGCGGGCTCTGGGGCCAACGTCCTGACTTTC

j_gene: TRBJ2-1
abundance: -
len: 15
v_gene: TRBV3-1/TRBV3-2
d_gene: -
CDR3aa: CASSQISYRRPQAFF
CDR3nt: TGTGCCAGCAGCCAGATTAGTTACAGAAGGCCCCAGGCGTTCTTC

j_gene: TRBJ1-2
abundance: -
len: 13
v_gene: TRBV7-8
d_gene: -
CDR3aa: CASSPGFEGGYTF
CDR3nt: TGTGCCAGCAGCCCCGGGTTTGAGGGTGGCTACACCTTC

j_gene: TRBJ2-1
abundance: -
len: 17
v_gene: TRBV16
d_gene: TRBD1
CDR3aa: CASTLTDRGRINNEQFF
CDR3nt: TGTGCCAGCACCCTTACGGACAGGGGGCGGATTAACAATGAGCAGTTCTTC

j_gene: TRBJ1-1
abundance: few
len: 14
v_gene: TRBV6-5
d_gene: -
CDR3aa: CASIAGGMNTEAFF
CDR3nt: TGTGCCAGCATTGCGGGGGGGATGAACACTGAAGCTTTCTTT

j_gene: TRBJ2-7
abundance: few
len: 15
v_gene: TRBV11-2
d_gene: -
CDR3aa: CASSSITGGSYEQYF
CDR3nt: TGTGCCAGCAGTTCGATTACCGGGGGATCCTACGAGCAGTACTTC

j_gene: TRBJ1-6
abundance: -
len: 14
v_gene: TRBV21-1
d_gene: -
CDR3aa: CASNGQGNNSPLHF
CDR3nt: TGTGCCAGCAACGGACAGGGAAACAATTCACCCCTCCACTTT

j_gene: TRBJ2-1
abundance: -
len: 15
v_gene: TRBV7-8
d_gene: TRBD2
CDR3aa: CASRDGLAHYNEQFF
CDR3nt: TGTGCCAGCAGGGACGGACTAGCACACTACAATGAGCAGTTCTTC

j_gene: TRBJ2-3
abundance: -
len: 14
v_gene: TRBV29-1
d_gene: TRBD2
CDR3aa: CSVVGGPGTDTQYF
CDR3nt: TGCAGCGTTGTGGGAGGGCCCGGCACAGATACGCAGTATTTT

j_gene: TRBJ2-7
abundance: -
len: 14
v_gene: TRBV29-1
d_gene: TRBD2
CDR3aa: CSVRTSGSSYEQYF
CDR3nt: TGCAGCGTACGGACTAGCGGTAGCTCCTACGAGCAGTACTTC

j_gene: TRBJ2-1
abundance: -
len: 13
v_gene: TRBV18
d_gene: -
CDR3aa: CASSSSGYNEQFF
CDR3nt: TGTGCCAGCTCTTCGTCGGGGTACAATGAGCAGTTCTTC